This is a list of T cell receptor beta chains from one sample in a study of T cell responses to AZD1222 COVID-19 vaccine. Produced via immunoSEQ multiplex PCR; TCRdb's table is partial and in-frame only. The sample has 100,000 to 150,000 clones, around 89% seen once. The source material was peripheral blood, sampled on day 0 of AZD1222 vaccination. The receptors were sampled from an adult in good health. Both conserved end residues are part of each CDR3. Fields, in order: CDR3 length, J gene, clone size, D gene, V gene, CDR3 DNA, CDR3 protein. A D gene is named only where the DNA matches it firmly. The listing skips clone size in some rows; elsewhere it reads once, few, many or a size class.

14,TRBJ1-1,.,TRBD1,TRBV10-3,TGTGCCATCACTAGGACAGGGGGCGAGACTGAAGCTTTCTTT,CAITRTGGETEAFF
14,TRBJ2-1,.,TRBD2,TRBV24-1,TGTGCCACCAGTGACGGGACTAGCAACGATGAGCAGTTCTTC,CATSDGTSNDEQFF
21,TRBJ2-7,.,TRBD2,TRBV10-1,TGCGCCAGCAGTGAATGGGCCCGGGGTCTAGCGGGAGGGCTTCCCCTCTACGAGCAGTACTTC,CASSEWARGLAGGLPLYEQYF
12,TRBJ2-3,.,TRBD1,TRBV27,TGTGCCAGCAGTGACAGGGGAGATACGCAGTATTTT,CASSDRGDTQYF
12,TRBJ1-6,.,.,TRBV12-3/TRBV12-4,TGTGCCAGCAGCCCTATTAATTCACCCCTCCACTTT,CASSPINSPLHF
17,TRBJ2-1,.,.,TRBV5-1,TGCGCCAGCAGCTTGAAAGAGTGGGGGGCGGCAGACAATGAGCAGTTCTTC,CASSLKEWGAADNEQFF
18,TRBJ1-2,.,TRBD1,TRBV3-1/TRBV3-2,TGTGCCAGCAGCACCCGGGACAGGAAAAACCCGATCGCCTATGGCTACACCTTC,CASSTRDRKNPIAYGYTF
14,TRBJ1-2,.,.,TRBV5-1,TGCGCCAGCAGCCCGGACACAGGAGGGTATGGCTACACCTTC,CASSPDTGGYGYTF
16,TRBJ1-2,few,TRBD1,TRBV6-5,TGTGCCAGCAGTTTCACTTCAACCGGGACAGGGGTTGGCTACACCTTC,CASSFTSTGTGVGYTF
10,TRBJ1-2,.,.,TRBV19,TGTGCCAGTACAATCGGGACGGGCACCTTC,CASTIGTGTF
14,TRBJ2-7,once,TRBD1,TRBV19,TGTGCCAGTAGCGGGACAGGGAGATCCTACGAGCAGTACTTC,CASSGTGRSYEQYF
16,TRBJ2-1,.,.,TRBV9,TGTGCCAGCAGCGTAGGCGGGGCGAGCTCCTACAATGAGCAGTTCTTC,CASSVGGASSYNEQFF
15,TRBJ1-1,.,.,TRBV19,TGTGCCGCCACTCCTGCGTCGGGGCGGGGCACTGAAGCTTTCTTT,CAATPASGRGTEAFF
14,TRBJ1-1,once,.,TRBV20-1,TGCAGTGCTAGTTGGACGAATCCCGTCACTGAAGCTTTCTTT,CSASWTNPVTEAFF
15,TRBJ2-7,.,.,TRBV7-3,TGTGCCAGCAGCTTAACGGGAGACAGAACCTACGAGCAGTACTTC,CASSLTGDRTYEQYF
15,TRBJ2-7,.,.,TRBV19,TGTGCCAGTAGTATTGGGCAGGGCTTTGCCTACGAGCAGTACTTC,CASSIGQGFAYEQYF
14,TRBJ2-1,.,.,TRBV19,TGTGCCAGTCGGGGGTTTACCTCCTACAATGAGCAGTTCTTC,CASRGFTSYNEQFF
14,TRBJ1-2,once,.,TRBV5-4,TGTGCCAGCAGCCACAAGACCGGAGAATATGGCTACACCTTC,CASSHKTGEYGYTF
13,TRBJ2-3,.,.,TRBV5-4,TGTGCCTACGCGACGGGGGCAGAGGATACGCAGTATTTT,CAYATGAEDTQYF
16,TRBJ1-6,.,.,TRBV3-1/TRBV3-2,TGTGCCAGCAGCCAAGCGGACCCCCGGGCAAATTCACCCCTCCACTTT,CASSQADPRANSPLHF
13,TRBJ1-5,.,.,TRBV2,TGTGCCAGCAGGGGGCAGGTCGATCAGCCCCAGCATTTT,CASRGQVDQPQHF
15,TRBJ2-7,.,TRBD2,TRBV7-2,TGTGCCAGCAGCATAGGGGGACTAGCGGGAGTCGAGCAGTACTTC,CASSIGGLAGVEQYF
16,TRBJ1-5,.,.,TRBV18,TGTGCCAGCTCACCACGTGGTGGTAAGGCGAGTCAGCCCCAGCATTTT,CASSPRGGKASQPQHF
18,TRBJ2-7,.,TRBD1,TRBV27,TGTGCCAGCAGTTTATCCCCGGGACAGGGCCGTAGCTCCTACGAGCAGTACTTC,CASSLSPGQGRSSYEQYF
12,TRBJ2-2,.,.,TRBV11-3,TGTGCCAGCAGCTCATACACCGGGGAGCTGTTTTTT,CASSSYTGELFF
15,TRBJ1-1,.,TRBD1,TRBV3-1/TRBV3-2,TGTGCCAGCAGCCATAGGGACAGGGGAGACACTGAAGCTTTCTTT,CASSHRDRGDTEAFF
12,TRBJ1-3,.,.,TRBV6-5,TGTGCCAGCAACCCTCAAGGGGGGATCACCTTTTTT,CASNPQGGITFF
16,TRBJ2-3,.,TRBD2,TRBV29-1,TGCAGCGTTGTGGGACTAGCGGGAGATATCACAGATACGCAGTATTTT,CSVVGLAGDITDTQYF
18,TRBJ1-6,once,.,TRBV7-9,TGTGCCAGCAGCCTCCCCCGGCAGGGCGGCTCCTATAATTCACCCCTCCACTTT,CASSLPRQGGSYNSPLHF
16,TRBJ2-5,.,TRBD2,TRBV5-5,TGTGCCAGCAGCACAGGACTAGCGGGCCTGGGGGAGACCCAGTACTTC,CASSTGLAGLGETQYF
20,TRBJ2-1,.,TRBD1,TRBV19,TGTGCCAGTAGTACCTCGACAGGGGGCCCCACGGGGCTACACTACAATGAGCAGTTCTTC,CASSTSTGGPTGLHYNEQFF
12,TRBJ2-7,.,.,TRBV27,TGTGCCAGCAGCCCACAGGGCTACGAGCAGTACTTC,CASSPQGYEQYF
18,TRBJ2-7,.,.,TRBV4-1,TGCGCCAGCAGCCAAGATCCTAGAAGGGGGGTCGGCGACCACGAGCAGTACTTC,CASSQDPRRGVGDHEQYF
15,TRBJ2-7,once,.,TRBV5-6,TGTGCCAGCAGCCCCGATCCTGGGACCCTCTTCGAGCAGTACTTC,CASSPDPGTLFEQYF
13,TRBJ2-1,.,.,TRBV27,TGTGCCAGCAGCCCTGGACCGTACAATGAGCAGTTCTTC,CASSPGPYNEQFF
17,TRBJ2-3,.,TRBD2,TRBV9,TGTGCCAGCAGCGTAGGATCAGCGGGAGCGGGCACAGATACGCAGTATTTT,CASSVGSAGAGTDTQYF
11,TRBJ1-3,few,.,TRBV2,TGTGCCAGCAGTCCCATGAACACCATATATTTT,CASSPMNTIYF
16,TRBJ1-4,.,TRBD1,TRBV11-2,TGTGCCAGCAGCTCAGACTGGGGACAGGGGGTGAGGAAACTGTTTTTT,CASSSDWGQGVRKLFF
15,TRBJ2-7,.,.,TRBV21-1,TGTGCCAGCAGAACTAGACAGGGGAACCCCTACGAGCAGTACTTC,CASRTRQGNPYEQYF
14,TRBJ1-1,.,.,TRBV13,TGTGCCAGCAGCTCCCCCAGGGGGAACACTGAAGCTTTCTTT,CASSSPRGNTEAFF
12,TRBJ1-1,.,.,TRBV19,TGTGCCAGTAGATCCGGGACGGCCGCAGCTTTCTTT,CASRSGTAAAFF
15,TRBJ2-3,.,.,TRBV5-1,TGCGCCAGCAGTCCAGGACTTGCCCCCACAGATACGCAGTATTTT,CASSPGLAPTDTQYF
13,TRBJ1-6,.,.,TRBV5-4,TGTGCCAGCAGCCTACCGAGAGGACATATCCTCCACTTT,CASSLPRGHILHF
11,TRBJ1-2,few,.,TRBV19,TGTGCCAGTATGAGATACTATGGCTACACCTTC,CASMRYYGYTF
17,TRBJ2-3,.,TRBD1,TRBV11-3,TGTGCCAGCAGCCCCGGGGACAGACCCTTTGGCCCAGATACGCAGTATTTT,CASSPGDRPFGPDTQYF